Following are 30 T cell receptor beta chains from one sample sequenced in a study of identical twins. TCRdb re-called the 5' RACE reads with MiXCR, one entry per CDR3 protein. The sample lists 700,000 or so distinct CDR3 sequences; 8.5% to 9% were seen once. This same sample was also part of a study on yellow fever vaccine responses in identical twins.

Sequencing was carried out using PBMCs. The receptors here all came from a woman under 30 in good health.

This clonotype was picked up many times. The chain recombines TRBV6-2 or TRBV6-3 with TRBJ2-7; 9 bases are shared with TRBD2. Germline lookup yields CDR1 MNHEY and CDR2 SVGEGT. This CDR3 spans 14 amino acids. Trimming took 3 bases from V and 4 from J; bases not matched to a gene: 4. The CDR3 sequence: CASSYLAGFYEQYF. The CDR3, as DNA: TGTGCCAGCAGTTATCTAGCGGGGTTTTACGAGCAGTACTTC.

The chain recombines TRBV12-3 or TRBV12-4 with TRBJ2-2; D remains unclear. The V gene lost 3 bases and the J gene lost 4 bases, with 6 bases spanning the gap. The CDR3 contains 13 residues. CDR3: CASSFGFTGELFF. In DNA, the CDR3 is TGTGCCAGCAGTTTCGGGTTCACCGGGGAGCTGTTTTTT.

This chain links TRBV11-2 with TRBJ2-3; 7 bases map to TRBD2. This CDR3 is 13 amino acids long. The ends lost 9 bases at V and 2 bases at J; junction bases unmatched: 5. Germline CDR1 reads SGHAT; CDR2 reads FQNNGV. CDR3: CASRAGITDTQYF. The CDR3 bases are TGTGCCAGTAGAGCGGGAATCACAGATACGCAGTATTTT.

This clonotype was counted many times. This chain links TRBV2 with TRBJ2-5; the D gene is possibly TRBD1 (6 bases). Trimming took 5 bases from V and 3 from J, leaving 16 bases between them. The CDR3 sequence is 15 residues long. CDR1 and CDR2 (germline): SNHLY, FYNNEI. The CDR3 protein is CASSPTGQGKETQYF. CDR3 DNA: TGTGCCAGCAGTCCCACAGGGCAGGGAAAAGAGACCCAGTACTTC.

In its sample, this clonotype was seen a few times. The chain employs TRBV12-3 or TRBV12-4 and TRBJ2-5; D is possibly TRBD2 (6 bases). This CDR3 spans 13 amino acids. The ends were cut back, 10 bases at V and 5 bases at J, with 17 bases in the middle. The DNA for the CDR3 is TGTGCCAACGCCGCGGGGCCGACCGAGACCCAGTACTTC. It translates to CANAAGPTETQYF.

This clonotype has ten or more counts. V gene TRBV10-3 combines with J gene TRBJ2-3; no definite D call. The V and J ends lost 6 bases and 1 base respectively, with 17 bases between them. Germline V gene data show CDR1 as ENHRY and CDR2 as SYGVKD. The CDR3 runs to 16 residues. Written as DNA, the CDR3 is TGTGCCATCAGCCCATGGACCGGAGTGGGCACAGATACGCAGTATTTT. Encoded protein: CAISPWTGVGTDTQYF.

This clonotype was counted ten times or more. The genes are TRBV28 and TRBJ2-3; tentatively, D is TRBD1 or TRBD2 (5 bases each). Trimming pared 0 bases from V and 7 bases from J, leaving 17 bases between. In germline, CDR1 is MDHEN, CDR2 SYDVKM. This CDR3 has 16 residues. The chain's CDR3 is CASSLWVGRPPNTQYF. In DNA, the CDR3 is TGTGCCAGCAGTTTATGGGTGGGACGGCCGCCGAATACGCAGTATTTT.

This clonotype was seen a handful of times. This sequence joins TRBV28 and TRBJ1-1, with 9 nucleotides matching TRBD1. The CDR3 covers 17 residues. J was trimmed by 4 bases and V by 5 bases; bases with no gene match: 14. Germline CDR1 is MDHEN and CDR2 is SYDVKM. The CDR3 coding sequence is TGTGCCAGCAGTAGTGGGGGGAACAGGGGGCGCGGCACTGAAGCTTTCTTT. Translation gives CASSSGGNRGRGTEAFF.

A few counts support this clonotype. This chain links TRBV3-1 with TRBJ2-1, with 9 nucleotides matching TRBD1. In germline, CDR1 is LGHDT, CDR2 YNNKEL (reference sequence). V gave up 4 bases and J gave up 5 bases; unmatched junction bases: 9. The CDR3 totals 16 residues. The chain's CDR3 is CASSLNPGTGNNEQFF. The CDR3 nucleotides are TGTGCCAGCAGCCTGAATCCCGGGACAGGGAACAATGAGCAGTTCTTC.

The chain links TRBV13 to TRBJ2-7; 9 nucleotides align to TRBD1. In germline, CDR1 is PRHDT, CDR2 FYEKMQ (reference sequence). The CDR3 spans 21 residues. Trimming took 5 bases from V and 0 from J; bases not matched to a gene: 23. CDR3: CASSPRDRAERVHFRSYEQYF. CDR3 DNA sequence: TGTGCCAGCAGCCCCAGGGACAGGGCCGAACGGGTACATTTCCGCTCCTACGAGCAGTACTTC. Full variable domain (rest looked up from reference TRBV13 and TRBJ2-7): AAGVIQSPRHLIKEKRETATLKCYPIPRHDTVYWYQQGPGQDPQFLISFYEKMQSDKGSIPDRFSAQQFSDYHSELNMSSLELGDSALYFCASSPRDRAERVHFRSYEQYFGPGTRLTVT.

This clonotype came up a few times. The chain recombines TRBV5-6 with TRBJ2-7; D tentatively fits TRBD1 or TRBD2 (7 bases each). Trimming took off 4 bases at V and 3 bases at J, with 20 bases between the two ends. The CDR3 is made up of 16 amino acids. Looked up from germline, CDR1 is SGHDT and CDR2 is YYEEEE. DNA of the CDR3: TGTGCCAGCAGCCCACTCAGGCAGGGGGGGCACTACGAGCAGTACTTC. Encoded protein: CASSPLRQGGHYEQYF.

Many counts were recorded for this clonotype. The chain combines TRBV4-2 with TRBJ2-2, with a weak D call TRBD1 (5 bases). Between the trimmed V and J ends, which lost 1 base and 5 bases, there was a span of 11 bases. The CDR3 runs to 15 residues. Germline values: CDR1 LGHNA, CDR2 YNFKEQ. The CDR3 sequence is CASSQGQGQTGELFF. Here the CDR3 DNA reads TGTGCCAGCAGCCAAGGCCAGGGTCAAACCGGGGAGCTGTTTTTT.

This clonotype was seen only a few times. The chain combines TRBV10-3 with TRBJ2-2; weak D call: TRBD1 (5 bases). CDR1 is ENHRY and CDR2 is SYGVKD in the germline V gene. This CDR3 region has 14 residues. The V and J ends lost 4 bases and 0 bases respectively, with 6 bases between them. CDR3 nucleotide sequence: TGTGCCATCAGTGGGACAACGAACACCGGGGAGCTGTTTTTT. Encoded protein: CAISGTTNTGELFF.

The chain carries TRBV28 and TRBJ2-1, with 7 bases that match TRBD1. The CDR3 extends over 17 amino acids. Germline V gives CDR1 MDHEN, CDR2 SYDVKM. Trimming removed 3 bases from V and 6 bases from J; junction bases left unmatched: 14. The CDR3 nucleotides read TGTGCCAGCAGTTTTCTCGAGGGGGCGAATATTGTCAATGAGCAGTTCTTC. Translation: CASSFLEGANIVNEQFF.

This clonotype was seen repeatedly, ten times or more. The V and J genes are TRBV28 and TRBJ1-4, with D unresolved. The CDR3 is 14 residues long. Germline lookup yields CDR1 MDHEN and CDR2 SYDVKM. The V gene lost 6 bases and the J gene lost 6 bases, with 14 bases spanning the gap. Here the CDR3 DNA reads TGTGCCAGCAGCCCCACGGGGAGAGATGAAAAACTGTTTTTT. It is translated as CASSPTGRDEKLFF.

V gene TRBV20-1 combines with J gene TRBJ2-3, with D possibly matching TRBD1 (5 bases). This CDR3 is 17 amino acids long. The ends were cut back, 5 bases at V and 4 bases at J, with 25 bases in the middle. CDR1 is DFQATT, CDR2 SNEGSKA, per germline (reference sequence). CDR3 residues: CSAALTGPRPVADTQYF. Written as DNA, the CDR3 is TGCAGTGCTGCCCTCACAGGCCCTCGACCCGTTGCAGATACGCAGTATTTT.

This clonotype turned up a few times. CDR3 nucleotide sequence: TGTGCCAGCAGCTTTAACAGGGTTGGCTACACCTTC. Its translation is CASSFNRVGYTF. This chain connects TRBV7-2 to TRBJ1-2; D might be TRBD1 (6 bases). The CDR3 totals 12 residues. CDR1 SGHTA and CDR2 FQGNSA come from the germline V gene. The ends were cut back, 3 bases at V and 7 bases at J, with 9 bases in the middle.

Note on this clonotype: A much more abundant neighbour one base away suggests this may be a read error. The V call is TRBV6-2 or TRBV6-3, the J call TRBJ2-2; D is undetermined. Trimming removed 2 bases at V and 7 bases at J, with 2 bases between. The CDR3 loop spans 11 amino acids. Germline V gives CDR1 MNHEY, CDR2 SVGEGT. The CDR3 spells CASSYNGELFF. CDR3 coding DNA: TGTGCCAGCAGTTACAACGGGGAGCTGTTTTTT.

This clonotype came up many times. V usage is TRBV7-8 and J usage is TRBJ2-5, with 8 positions matching TRBD2. The CDR3 covers 14 residues. Germline V lookup: CDR1 SGHVS, CDR2 FQNEAQ. The J segment lost 2 bases and the V segment lost 3 bases, leaving 2 bases of the junction unmatched. The CDR3 DNA reads as TGTGCCAGCAGCTTGTTAGCGGGGCAAGAGACCCAGTACTTC. It encodes CASSLLAGQETQYF.

This clonotype was counted ten times or more. The chain has TRBV6-1 and TRBJ2-7; TRBD1 or TRBD2 may be the D gene (5 bases each). Germline V gene sequence: CDR1 MNHNS, CDR2 SASEGT. V was shortened by 3 bases and J by 2 bases, with 14 bases between the two germline ends. The CDR3 length is 15 residues. Here the CDR3 DNA reads TGTGCCAGCAGTGAGCCGGGACGGATGGCCTACGAGCAGTACTTC. Translating it yields CASSEPGRMAYEQYF.

The table lists this clonotype with a few counts. The chain recombines TRBV27 with TRBJ2-7, with D possibly matching TRBD1 (5 bases). Germline V CDR1 and CDR2: MNHEY, SMNVEV (reference sequence). Trimming stripped 2 bases from V and 3 bases from J, with 11 bases between. This CDR3 is built from 14 residues. This chain's CDR3 is CASSLQGIVYEQYF. The CDR3 DNA is TGTGCCAGCAGTTTACAGGGAATAGTCTACGAGCAGTACTTC.

This clonotype occurred many times. J is TRBJ2-3 and V is TRBV20-1, with 8 bases identical to TRBD2. V shed 2 bases and J 6 bases; nucleotides not matched to a gene: 7. The length of the CDR3 is 14 residues. Germline CDR1 is DFQATT and CDR2 is SNEGSKA (reference sequence). The CDR3 region has the DNA TGCAGTGCTAGACGGGGGGGCGGCTGGGATACGCAGTATTTT. Amino acid sequence: CSARRGGGWDTQYF.

The chain uses TRBV7-6 and TRBJ2-3, with 11 bases that match TRBD2. J gave up 0 bases and V 5 bases, and 7 bases lay outside the gene matches. Germline assignment: CDR1 SGHVS and CDR2 FNYEAQ. The CDR3 runs 17 residues. CDR3 in amino acids: CASSHGLAGGSTDTQYF. As DNA, the CDR3 is TGTGCCAGCAGCCACGGACTAGCGGGTGGGAGCACAGATACGCAGTATTTT.

This clonotype appeared many times. V is TRBV12-3 or TRBV12-4 and J is TRBJ2-3; tentative D call: TRBD2 (6 bases). V dropped 1 base and J dropped 4 bases, with 9 bases sitting between them. The CDR3 runs 14 residues. The CDR3, as DNA: TGTGCCAGCAGTTTAGGACTAGAGCCAGATACGCAGTATTTT. This translates into CASSLGLEPDTQYF.

In this sample, this clonotype turned up many times. The chain couples TRBV10-3 to TRBJ1-2, with a possible D match to TRBD1 (6 bases). The V end lost 6 bases, the J end lost 3 bases, and 14 bases lay between the germline ends. Germline CDR1 reads ENHRY; CDR2 reads SYGVKD. The CDR3 totals 14 residues. This CDR3 is CAIRETDSYYGYTF. The CDR3 nucleotides read TGTGCCATCAGAGAAACGGACAGTTACTATGGCTACACCTTC.

The V gene is TRBV5-1, the J gene TRBJ2-5; a weak D match, TRBD1 (5 bases). Germline assignment: CDR1 SGHRS and CDR2 YFSETQ. Trimming removed 0 bases from V and 1 base from J, with 10 bases in between. The CDR3 consists of 15 residues. CDR3 residues: CASSLVGRFQETQYF. The CDR3 DNA reads as TGCGCCAGCAGCTTGGTGGGGCGCTTCCAAGAGACCCAGTACTTC.

V is TRBV11-2 and J is TRBJ2-2; the D gene is possibly TRBD1 (7 bases). Germline loops: CDR1 SGHAT, CDR2 FQNNGV. The CDR3 has 13 amino acids. V was shortened by 11 bases and J by 5 bases, with 15 bases between the two germline ends. The CDR3 protein is CAVDQGGTGELFF. Here the CDR3 DNA reads TGTGCCGTCGACCAGGGGGGTACCGGGGAGCTGTTTTTT.

The chain combines TRBV24-1 with TRBJ1-2, with a possible D match to TRBD1 (5 bases). Germline V lookup: CDR1 KGHDR, CDR2 SFDVKD. Trimming shortened V by 6 bases and J by 7 bases, and 14 bases separated the two germline ends. CDR3 size: 13 residues. Written as DNA, the CDR3 is TGTGCCACCAGTCGGGACTTCAAAGGTGGCTACACCTTC. Translating it yields CATSRDFKGGYTF.

This clonotype was observed many times. One end of the junction varies from germline; a read error may be responsible. DNA for the CDR3: TGTGCCAGCACTTACCTTTCCCCTCTAGCGGGGTCGGTAGGCACCGGGGAGCTGTTTTTT. Amino acid sequence: CASTYLSPLAGSVGTGELFF. The gene calls are TRBV6-2 or TRBV6-3 and TRBJ2-2; 9 nucleotides align to TRBD2. CDR1 and CDR2 from the germline V gene are MNHEY and SVGEGT. The CDR3 contains 20 residues.

This clonotype was counted only a few times. The chain links TRBV12-3 or TRBV12-4 to TRBJ1-2; 7 bases agree with TRBD1. The CDR3 has 14 residues. V lost 5 bases, J lost 3 bases, and 6 bases stayed unmatched. The CDR3 loop is CASSGTADHYGYTF. CDR3 nucleotides: TGTGCCAGCAGTGGGACAGCCGATCACTATGGCTACACCTTC.